Sequencing of this TCR beta chain was carried out in a study of T cells after yellow fever vaccination. TCRdb re-derived calls from the 5' RACE reads in MiXCR, one entry per CDR3 protein. The sample includes about 230,000 distinct CDR3 sequences, more than 6.5% seen only once; the top ten take 1% to 1.2%. CDR3 length: 13 residues. The germline CDR1 and CDR2 sequences are ENHRY and SYGVKD. The ends lost 4 bases at V and 6 bases at J; junction bases unmatched: 6. The receptor was isolated from a man aged 30 to 39 who received the YFV17D yellow fever vaccine. V and J are TRBV10-3 and TRBJ2-7, with 7 bases identical to TRBD1. This specimen was CD4+ T cells sorted from PBMCs, taken on the day of the yellow fever booster vaccination. As DNA, the CDR3 is TGTGCCATCAGTGGACAGGGTATCTCCGAGCAGTACTTC. It translates to CAISGQGISEQYF.